This T cell receptor (beta chain) stems from a study of vaccination and CD4 T cells after COVID-19. Overall study: Every participant was given two doses of BNT162b2 or mRNA-1273 vaccine.

An Oncomine TCR Beta short-read assay was used to sequence the DNA from cultured CD4+ T cells. One entry per CDR3 protein, called by TCRdb with MiXCR from the PCR reads. This sample has about 29,000 distinct CDR3 sequences, with 55% to 80% found just once. This clonotype was found a few times. As yet, its antigen is unknown. Treatment here: roughly ten-day PBMC culture with coronavirus spike peptide pools or control peptides (ViraFEST assay). ViraFEST stimulated the growth of antigen-specific T cells using peptide pools and subsequently profiled their TCRs by sequencing. PBMCs, plated at approximately 2 million per well, were grown in the presence of 9.5 to 10 IU/ml IL-2 and 10 ug/ml peptide pools. The V gene's germline CDR1 is SNHLY and CDR2 FYNNEI. V was clipped by 6 bases and J by 0 bases; unmatched bases: 7. CDR3 length: 15 residues.

This receptor was taken from a human donor who received a COVID-19 vaccine. V gene TRBV2 combines with J gene TRBJ1-1; 7 bases align to TRBD1. Source: CD4+ T cells from blood, cultured in vitro, taken after SARS-CoV-2 vaccination. CDR3 sequence reads: CASSEQGSLNTEAFF. In DNA form, the CDR3 reads TGTGCCAGCAGCGAACAGGGGAGCCTGAACACTGAAGCTTTCTTT. The full variable domain, rest sourced from reference TRBV2 and TRBJ1-1, is EPEVTQTPSHQVTQMGQEVILRCVPISNHLYFYWYRQILGQKVEFLVSFYNNEISEKSEIFDDQFSVERPDGSNFTLKIRSTKLEDSAMYFCASSEQGSLNTEAFFGQGTRLTVV.